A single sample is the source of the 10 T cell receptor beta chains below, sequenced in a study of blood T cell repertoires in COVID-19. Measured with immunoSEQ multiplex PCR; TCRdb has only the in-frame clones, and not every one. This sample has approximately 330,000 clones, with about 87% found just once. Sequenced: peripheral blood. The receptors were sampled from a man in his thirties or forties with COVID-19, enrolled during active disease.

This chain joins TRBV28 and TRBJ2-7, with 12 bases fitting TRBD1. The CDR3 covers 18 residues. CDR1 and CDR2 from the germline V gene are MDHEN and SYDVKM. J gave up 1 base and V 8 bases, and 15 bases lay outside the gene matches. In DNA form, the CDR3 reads TGTGCCAGCCCCAACCTCCGGGACAGGGGGCGTTTATCCTACGAGCAGTACTTC. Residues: CASPNLRDRGRLSYEQYF. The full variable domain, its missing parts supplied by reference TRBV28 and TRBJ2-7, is DVKVTQSSRYLVKRTGEKVFLECVQDMDHENMFWYRQDPGLGLRLIYFSYDVKMKEKGDIPEGYSVSREKKERFSLILESASTNQTSMYLCASPNLRDRGRLSYEQYFGPGTRLTVT.

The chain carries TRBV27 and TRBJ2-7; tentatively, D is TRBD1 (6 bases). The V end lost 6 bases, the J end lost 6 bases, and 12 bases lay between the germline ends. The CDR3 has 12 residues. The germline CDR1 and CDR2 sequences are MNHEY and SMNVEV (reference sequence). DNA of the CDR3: TGTGCCAGCAGATCAACAGGGTCCGAGCAGTACTTC. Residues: CASRSTGSEQYF.

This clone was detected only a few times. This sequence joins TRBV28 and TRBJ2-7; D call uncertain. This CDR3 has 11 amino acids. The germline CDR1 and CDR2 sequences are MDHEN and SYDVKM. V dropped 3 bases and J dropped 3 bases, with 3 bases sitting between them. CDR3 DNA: TGTGCCAGCAGTTTTAACTACGAGCAGTACTTC. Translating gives CASSFNYEQYF. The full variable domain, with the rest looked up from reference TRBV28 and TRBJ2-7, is DVKVTQSSRYLVKRTGEKVFLECVQDMDHENMFWYRQDPGLGLRLIYFSYDVKMKEKGDIPEGYSVSREKKERFSLILESASTNQTSMYLCASSFNYEQYFGPGTRLTVT.

In nucleotides, the CDR3 is TGTGCCAGCAGAACCGGACAGGTTAACACTGAAGCTTTCTTT. Amino acids: CASRTGQVNTEAFF. The chain uses TRBV27 and TRBJ1-1, with 7 nucleotides matching TRBD1. CDR1 and CDR2 from the germline V gene are MNHEY and SMNVEV (reference sequence). The ends lost 6 bases at V and 2 bases at J; junction bases unmatched: 6. This CDR3 region has 14 residues.

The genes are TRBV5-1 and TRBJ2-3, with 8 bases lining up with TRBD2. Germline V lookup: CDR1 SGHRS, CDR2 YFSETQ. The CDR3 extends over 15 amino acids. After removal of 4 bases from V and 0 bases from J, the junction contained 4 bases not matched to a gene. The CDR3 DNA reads TGCGCCAGCAGCACAATAGCGGGAAGCACAGATACGCAGTATTTT. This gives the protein CASSTIAGSTDTQYF.

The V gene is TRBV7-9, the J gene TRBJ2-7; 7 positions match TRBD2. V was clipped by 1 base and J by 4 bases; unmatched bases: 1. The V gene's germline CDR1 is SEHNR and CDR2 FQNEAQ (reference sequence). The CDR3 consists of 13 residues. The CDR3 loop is CASSLVGGYEQYF. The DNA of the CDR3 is TGTGCCAGCAGCTTAGTCGGGGGGTACGAGCAGTACTTC.

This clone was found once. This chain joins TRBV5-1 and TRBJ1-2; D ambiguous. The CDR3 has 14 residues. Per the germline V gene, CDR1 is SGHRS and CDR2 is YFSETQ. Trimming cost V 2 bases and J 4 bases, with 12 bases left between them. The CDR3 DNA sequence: TGCGCCAGCAGCTTTGAGGACGGGATCTATGGCTACACCTTC. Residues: CASSFEDGIYGYTF. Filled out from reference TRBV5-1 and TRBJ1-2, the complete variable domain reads KAGVTQTPRYLIKTRGQQVTLSCSPISGHRSVSWYQQTPGQGLQFLFEYFSETQRNKGNFPGRFSGRQFSNSRSEMNVSTLELGDSALYLCASSFEDGIYGYTFGSGTRLTVV.

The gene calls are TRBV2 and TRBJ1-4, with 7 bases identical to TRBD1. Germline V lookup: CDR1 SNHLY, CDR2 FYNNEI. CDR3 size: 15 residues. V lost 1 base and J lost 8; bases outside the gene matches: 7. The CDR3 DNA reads TGTGCCAGCAGTGAAGGCAGGGGGTTAGGGGAAAAACTGTTTTTT. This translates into CASSEGRGLGEKLFF.

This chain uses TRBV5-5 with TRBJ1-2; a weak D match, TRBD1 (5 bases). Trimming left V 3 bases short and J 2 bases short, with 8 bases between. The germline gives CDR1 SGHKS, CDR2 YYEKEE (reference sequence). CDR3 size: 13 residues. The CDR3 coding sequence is TGTGCCAGCAGCTGGAACAGGAACTATGGCTACACCTTC. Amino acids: CASSWNRNYGYTF.

CDR3 residues: CASSKEKGGGAWETQYF. The CDR3 nucleotides read TGTGCCAGCAGCAAAGAAAAAGGTGGGGGGGCTTGGGAGACCCAGTACTTC. The V call is TRBV21-1, the J call TRBJ2-5; the table's D call TRBD2 went unverified against the DNA. TRBV21-1 is a known pseudogene. This CDR3 comprises 17 residues.